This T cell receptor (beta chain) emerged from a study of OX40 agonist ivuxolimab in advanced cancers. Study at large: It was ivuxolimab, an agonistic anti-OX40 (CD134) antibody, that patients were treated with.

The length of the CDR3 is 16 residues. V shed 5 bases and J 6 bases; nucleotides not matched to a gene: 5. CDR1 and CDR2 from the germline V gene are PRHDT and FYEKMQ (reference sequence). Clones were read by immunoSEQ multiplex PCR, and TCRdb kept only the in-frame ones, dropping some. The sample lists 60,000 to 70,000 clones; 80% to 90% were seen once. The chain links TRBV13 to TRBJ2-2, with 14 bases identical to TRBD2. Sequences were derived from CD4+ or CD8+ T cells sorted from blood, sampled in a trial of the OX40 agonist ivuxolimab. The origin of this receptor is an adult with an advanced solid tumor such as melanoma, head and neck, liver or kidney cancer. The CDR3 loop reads CASSQVGLAGAGELFF. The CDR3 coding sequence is TGTGCCAGCAGCCAGGTGGGACTAGCGGGAGCCGGGGAGCTGTTTTTT.